This T cell receptor beta chain stems from a study of OX40 agonist ivuxolimab in advanced cancers. Study-level background: Treatment received earlier with anti-PD-1, anti-PD-L1 or anti-CTLA-4 agents was allowed, and 40% had some. Patients achieving partial responses numbered three: one hepatocellular carcinoma case and two cutaneous melanoma cases. Study-level findings and limits: Relative to CD4+ cells, CD8+ T cells on average had more expanded clones.

About this clone itself: The antigen remains unidentified.

Using immunoSEQ multiplex PCR, the repertoire was profiled, and TCRdb retains in-frame clones only, with some absent. Counted here are about 96,000 clones, roughly 80% occurring once; the ten biggest clones make up roughly 5.8%. The CDR3 covers 12 residues. Trimming cost V 7 bases and J 4 bases, with 13 bases left between them. From germline, CDR1 is SQVTM and CDR2 ANQGSEA. The chain uses TRBV29-1 and TRBJ1-2, with a tentative D call TRBD1 (6 bases). The sample here was CD4+ or CD8+ T cells sorted from blood, taken in a trial of the OX40 agonist ivuxolimab. This receptor was identified in an adult with an advanced solid tumor such as melanoma, head and neck, liver or kidney cancer. CDR3 DNA sequence: TGCAGCGCAGGGGTCACAGGCTATGGCTACACCTTC. It encodes CSAGVTGYGYTF.